A single sample gave rise to the 31 T cell receptor beta chains below, sequenced in a study of cytomegalovirus exposure and HLA in healthy donors (dated by TCRdb to about 2017). The library was obtained by the immunoSEQ multiplex PCR assay. For the multiplex PCR, a mixture combining 60 forward primers for TCR Vbeta segments and 13 reverse primers for TCR Jbeta segments was used. This is the immuneACCESS table as TCRdb keeps it, with only in-frame sequences that have V and J called. A part of the clones is gone; compared with another copy, unresolved V genes explain less than half, and the rest is unexplained. The sample records 110,000 to 150,000 clones, roughly four fifths of which are singletons. The ten largest clonotypes hold 3% to 3.5% of the sample. Sequencing used PBMCs. Receptor source: a male donor in good health and CMV-seronegative.

The chain has TRBV14 and TRBJ2-7, with 7 positions matching TRBD1. The CDR3 runs 14 residues. The J segment lost 1 base and the V segment lost 0 bases, leaving 0 bases of the junction unmatched. CDR1 is SGHDN and CDR2 is FVKESK in the germline V gene. Written as DNA, the CDR3 is TGTGCCAGCAGCCAAGACAGGGGGTCCTACGAGCAGTACTTC. Translated: CASSQDRGSYEQYF.

In DNA form, the CDR3 reads TGTGCCACCAGCGAAGGACAGGGCGATAATGGCTACACCTTC. This gives the protein CATSEGQGDNGYTF. The chain links TRBV15 to TRBJ1-2; 8 bases are shared with TRBD1. V lost 5 bases and J lost 6; bases outside the gene matches: 8. Germline CDR1 LNHNV, CDR2 YYDKDF (reference sequence). The CDR3 totals 14 residues.

The chain recombines TRBV6-5 with TRBJ2-3, with 7 bases matching TRBD1. Germline CDR1 reads MNHEY; CDR2 reads SVGAGI. V shed 9 bases and J 2 bases; nucleotides not matched to a gene: 5. This CDR3 spans 13 amino acids. For the CDR3, the DNA is TGTGCCAGTAAAACAGGGGACACAGATACGCAGTATTTT. Amino acids: CASKTGDTDTQYF.

The rearrangement links TRBV5-1 to TRBJ1-4; D call uncertain. This CDR3 has 15 amino acids. V gave up 0 bases and J gave up 7 bases, with 13 bases separating them. In germline, CDR1 is SGHRS, CDR2 YFSETQ. The CDR3 here is CASSLASGVGEKLFF. The CDR3, as DNA: TGCGCCAGCAGCTTGGCCAGCGGGGTGGGTGAAAAACTGTTTTTT.

This chain uses TRBV5-1 with TRBJ2-7; TRBD1 aligns across 7 bases. V dropped 0 bases and J dropped 2; count of bases not matched to a gene: 8. The CDR3 has 16 amino acids. Germline-derived CDR1 and CDR2 are SGHRS and YFSETQ. Here the CDR3 DNA reads TGCGCCAGCAGCTTGGCCCGACAGGGAGCAACCTACGAGCAGTACTTC. Amino acid sequence: CASSLARQGATYEQYF.

The chain uses TRBV28 and TRBJ2-7, with D maybe TRBD1 (6 bases). With 6 bases removed from V and 0 bases from J, the gap between germline ends came to 18 bases. The CDR3 contains 16 residues. Germline CDR1 reads MDHEN; CDR2 reads SYDVKM. CDR3 in amino acids: CASSEPAYRDSYEQYF. DNA for the CDR3: TGTGCCAGCAGCGAACCAGCCTACAGGGACTCCTACGAGCAGTACTTC. The full variable domain, its missing parts supplied by reference TRBV28 and TRBJ2-7, is DVKVTQSSRYLVKRTGEKVFLECVQDMDHENMFWYRQDPGLGLRLIYFSYDVKMKEKGDIPEGYSVSREKKERFSLILESASTNQTSMYLCASSEPAYRDSYEQYFGPGTRLTVT.

The V gene is TRBV5-1, the J gene TRBJ2-5, with 15 bases matching TRBD2. Per the germline V gene, CDR1 is SGHRS and CDR2 is YFSETQ. The CDR3 runs 16 residues. Trimming at V came to 4 bases and at J to 5 bases, leaving 6 bases not matched to a gene. CDR3 residues: CASSGIGTSGRETQYF. As DNA, the CDR3 is TGCGCCAGCAGCGGCATAGGGACTAGCGGGAGGGAGACCCAGTACTTC.

Here the CDR3 DNA reads TGTGCCAGCAGTTTATGGGGCGGGGGGGAGACCCAGTACTTC. Translation gives CASSLWGGGETQYF. The rearrangement uses TRBV27 and TRBJ2-5; 8 nucleotides align to TRBD2. Germline loops: CDR1 MNHEY, CDR2 SMNVEV (reference sequence). This CDR3 is 14 amino acids long. V was clipped by 1 base and J by 5 bases; unmatched bases: 3.

The chain is built from TRBV19 and TRBJ2-3, with 9 bases that match TRBD2. Losses at the gene ends were 3 bases for V and 7 bases for J; bases not matched to a gene: 5. This CDR3 region has 14 residues. Germline loops: CDR1 LNHDA, CDR2 SQIVND (reference sequence). CDR3 residues: CASSMASGAYTQYF. The CDR3 nucleotides read TGTGCCAGTAGTATGGCTAGCGGGGCTTATACGCAGTATTTT.

This chain joins TRBV5-1 and TRBJ2-1; no clear D. Trimming shortened V by 2 bases and J by 1 base, and 13 bases separated the two germline ends. The germline V gene encodes CDR1 SGHRS and CDR2 YFSETQ. The CDR3 is made up of 16 amino acids. The CDR3 here is CASSFEVYFSYNEQFF. The CDR3 nucleotides are TGCGCCAGCAGCTTTGAAGTTTACTTTTCCTACAATGAGCAGTTCTTC.

The gene calls are TRBV7-3 and TRBJ1-6; D may be TRBD1 (5 bases). The CDR3 loop spans 14 amino acids. V lost 3 bases and J 5 bases, leaving 8 bases between the germline ends. Germline assignment: CDR1 SGHTA and CDR2 FQGTGA. In nucleotides, the CDR3 is TGTGCCAGCAGCTTCGGGGGGGATAATTCACCCCTCCACTTT. Protein: CASSFGGDNSPLHF.

The gene calls are TRBV10-3 and TRBJ2-1, with D perhaps TRBD1 (6 bases). Germline lookup yields CDR1 ENHRY and CDR2 SYGVKD. The CDR3 has 14 residues. Trimming took 2 bases from V and 1 from J, leaving 6 bases between them. CDR3 residues: CAISEGQSYNEQFF. In nucleotides, the CDR3 is TGTGCCATCAGTGAGGGACAGTCCTACAATGAGCAGTTCTTC.

V usage is TRBV7-6 and J usage is TRBJ2-3, with D perhaps matching TRBD2 (6 bases). Trimming took 4 bases from V and 6 from J, leaving 20 bases between them. Germline CDR1 and CDR2: SGHVS and FNYEAQ. The CDR3 totals 16 residues. The CDR3 sequence: CASSSTFGGALDTQYF. For the CDR3, the DNA is TGTGCCAGCAGCTCCACCTTCGGCGGGGCATTGGATACGCAGTATTTT.

This clone was counted once. The DNA of the CDR3 is TGTGCCAGCAGCTTACCGGCGGGAGTAAGCGAGCAGTACTTC. Translated, it gives CASSLPAGVSEQYF. This chain links TRBV7-2 with TRBJ2-7; 7 nucleotides agree with TRBD2. Germline V gives CDR1 SGHTA, CDR2 FQGNSA. The CDR3 loop spans 14 amino acids. With 2 bases clipped from V and 6 bases from J, the junction kept 7 bases outside the gene matches.

Concerning this clone: The sample carries other DNA sequences with the same CDR3. V is TRBV19 and J is TRBJ2-1; TRBD2 is a possible D gene (5 bases). The CDR3 runs 13 residues. V shed 3 bases and J shed 4 bases, with 7 bases lying between them. The germline CDR1 and CDR2 sequences are LNHDA and SQIVND (reference sequence). The CDR3 sequence is CASSISGYNEQFF. The CDR3 DNA reads as TGTGCCAGTAGTATCTCGGGGTACAATGAGCAGTTCTTC.

There are a few counts of this clone. The chain employs TRBV11-2 and TRBJ2-7, with D possibly matching TRBD1 (6 bases). CDR1 and CDR2 (germline): SGHAT, FQNNGV. There are 14 residues in the CDR3. Trimming left V 5 bases short and J 2 bases short, with 13 bases between. The CDR3: CASSEGDRAYEQYF. CDR3 nucleotide sequence: TGTGCCAGCAGCGAGGGGGACCGAGCCTACGAGCAGTACTTC.

CDR3 loop: CASSQGSGNEKLFF. The CDR3 coding sequence is TGTGCCAGCAGCCAAGGGTCAGGGAACGAAAAACTGTTTTTT. The rearrangement uses TRBV6-1 and TRBJ1-4; TRBD1 is a possible D gene (5 bases). V dropped 6 bases and J dropped 8 bases, with 16 bases sitting between them. Per germline, CDR1 MNHNS and CDR2 SASEGT. The CDR3 is 14 residues long.

This chain connects TRBV29-1 to TRBJ1-1; D is possibly TRBD1 (6 bases). The CDR3 loop spans 14 amino acids. Germline CDR1 SQVTM, CDR2 ANQGSEA. The V and J ends lost 7 bases and 4 bases respectively, with 19 bases between them. In nucleotides, the CDR3 is TGCAGCGACCAGGGGTTCGGGGAGAGCACTGAAGCTTTCTTT. It encodes CSDQGFGESTEAFF. Full variable domain (outside the CDR3, taken from reference TRBV29-1 and TRBJ1-1): SAVISQKPSRDICQRGTSLTIQCQVDSQVTMMFWYRQQPGQSLTLIATANQGSEATYESGFVIDKFPISRPNLTFSTLTVSNMSPEDSSIYLCSDQGFGESTEAFFGQGTRLTVV.

The chain links TRBV7-6 to TRBJ2-2; D is ambiguous. Germline CDR1 SGHVS, CDR2 FNYEAQ. The ends were cut back, 0 bases at V and 6 bases at J, with 11 bases in the middle. CDR3 length equals 15 residues. CDR3 loop: CASSLASVSPGELFF. CDR3 in DNA: TGTGCCAGCAGCTTAGCGAGCGTGTCCCCCGGGGAGCTGTTTTTT.

The V call is TRBV6-7, the J call TRBJ1-6, with TRBD1 matching over 8 bases. TRBV6-7 is reported as an ORF; its role is uncertain. With V trimmed by 2 bases and J by 8 bases, 5 bases remained unmatched. The CDR3 covers 15 residues. The CDR3 DNA follows: TGTGCCAGCAGTTACGGCAGGGGGCTTGATTCACCCCTCCACTTT. Amino acids: CASSYGRGLDSPLHF.

The chain employs TRBV15 and TRBJ2-2; 7 nucleotides line up with TRBD1. Germline CDR1 is LNHNV and CDR2 is YYDKDF (reference sequence). The CDR3 loop spans 15 amino acids. V lost 0 bases, J lost 7 bases, and 5 bases stayed unmatched. CDR3 region: CATSRDRGLGGELFF. For the CDR3, the DNA is TGTGCCACCAGCAGAGATAGGGGGCTGGGCGGGGAGCTGTTTTTT.

V and J are TRBV9 and TRBJ2-7; tentative D call: TRBD1 (6 bases). V was shortened by 3 bases and J by 4 bases, with 14 bases between the two germline ends. Germline CDR1 is SGDLS and CDR2 is YYNGEE. The CDR3 contains 14 residues. CDR3 loop: CASSATGSLYEQYF. In DNA, the CDR3 is TGTGCCAGCAGCGCCACAGGGAGCTTATACGAGCAGTACTTC.

Here the CDR3 reads CAWSGRTGGWSTEAFF. The CDR3 nucleotides read TGTGCCTGGAGTGGTAGGACAGGGGGTTGGAGCACTGAAGCTTTCTTT. The chain combines TRBV30 with TRBJ1-1, with 10 bases lining up with TRBD1. V was pared by 1 base and J by 4 bases, with 9 bases of the junction left unmatched. The CDR3 is 16 amino acids. CDR1 is GTSNPN, CDR2 SVGIG, per germline (reference sequence).

This clone has only a few counts. The chain uses TRBV11-2 and TRBJ2-3; a weak D match, TRBD1 (6 bases). V lost 4 bases, J lost 0 bases, and 20 bases lay in between. The CDR3 length is 18 residues. Germline CDR1 is SGHAT and CDR2 is FQNNGV. CDR3 DNA: TGTGCCAGCAGCTACCCGGTAACAGGGTCCTTCAGCACAGATACGCAGTATTTT. Its translation is CASSYPVTGSFSTDTQYF. Looking up the rest from reference TRBV11-2 and TRBJ2-3 gives the full variable domain: EAGVAQSPRYKIIEKRQSVAFWCNPISGHATLYWYQQILGQGPKLLIQFQNNGVVDDSQLPKDRFSAERLKGVDSTLKIQPAKLEDSAVYLCASSYPVTGSFSTDTQYFGPGTRLTVL.

This chain joins TRBV27 and TRBJ1-1, with D perhaps TRBD1 (5 bases). CDR3 size: 12 residues. CDR1 and CDR2 (germline): MNHEY, SMNVEV (reference sequence). Trimming took 8 bases from V and 9 from J, leaving 16 bases between them. The CDR3 bases are TGTGCCAGCTATGAAGGAACAGGTAAAGCTTTCTTT. This gives the protein CASYEGTGKAFF.

This chain connects TRBV5-4 to TRBJ1-2; no reliable D call. Trimming took 1 base from V and 7 from J, leaving 14 bases between them. This CDR3 has 14 residues. Germline V CDR1 and CDR2: SGHNT, YYREEE (reference sequence). For the CDR3, the DNA is TGTGCCAGCAGCTTGCGGGGTTATCTTGCTGGCTACACCTTC. This translates into CASSLRGYLAGYTF.

This chain joins TRBV6-5 and TRBJ2-1; TRBD2 might be the D (6 bases). CDR1 MNHEY and CDR2 SVGAGI come from the germline V gene. The CDR3 loop spans 12 amino acids. Trimming left V 4 bases short and J 7 bases short, with 8 bases between. CDR3 amino acids: CASSWTNNEQFF. For the CDR3, the DNA is TGTGCCAGCAGTTGGACTAATAATGAGCAGTTCTTC.

The V and J genes are TRBV2 and TRBJ2-3; maybe TRBD2 (5 bases). Trimming took off 6 bases at V and 5 bases at J, with 18 bases between the two ends. The germline CDR1 and CDR2 sequences are SNHLY and FYNNEI. CDR3 length equals 15 residues. This CDR3 is CASRMDWARGDTQYF. The CDR3 DNA reads TGTGCCAGCAGGATGGACTGGGCAAGAGGAGATACGCAGTATTTT.

Only one count was recorded for this clone. This chain connects TRBV9 to TRBJ1-2; 10 positions agree with TRBD1. Germline values: CDR1 SGDLS, CDR2 YYNGEE. The CDR3 loop spans 17 amino acids. V lost 3 bases, J lost 8 bases, and 16 bases stayed unmatched. The CDR3 nucleotides read TGTGCCAGCAGCGCCGAGGTCCGACAGGGGGCGGGAGGGGGCTACACCTTC. Translation: CASSAEVRQGAGGGYTF.

The chain joins TRBV10-3 to TRBJ1-5; possibly TRBD1 for D (6 bases). This CDR3 is built from 13 residues. V lost 3 bases to trimming and J lost 6 bases, with 9 bases between them. Germline loops: CDR1 ENHRY, CDR2 SYGVKD. The CDR3 DNA follows: TGTGCCATCAGTGATTCAGGGGTTCAGCCCCAGCATTTT. Its translation is CAISDSGVQPQHF.

The chain is built from TRBV4-1 and TRBJ2-6, with D hard to call. The CDR3 is 16 residues long. The germline gives CDR1 MGHRA, CDR2 YSYEKL. V was cut by 4 bases and J by 2 bases, with 12 bases left in between. The CDR3 spells CASSPSLLAGANVLTF. In DNA, the CDR3 is TGCGCCAGCAGCCCTAGTCTTCTAGCTGGGGCCAACGTCCTGACTTTC.